One and the same sample provided the 29 T cell receptor beta chains below, sequenced in a study of shared clonotypes between healthy human individuals. This table comes from immunoSEQ multiplex PCR, and its TCRdb copy is limited to in-frame clones, with some not included. This table holds approximately 1.5 million clones, around 98.5% found once. The sequenced sample consisted of naive CD4+ T cells sorted from blood. The subset here: CD45RA+ positively selected. The origin of the receptors is a man younger than 45 in good health.

This clone has only one observation. V usage is TRBV6-6 and J usage is TRBJ1-5, with 8 bases identical to TRBD1. J was trimmed by 2 bases and V by 7 bases; bases with no gene match: 7. The CDR3 length is 15 residues. CDR1 MNHNY and CDR2 SVGAGI come from the germline V gene (reference sequence). The CDR3 reads CASILTGVGNQPQHF. CDR3 nucleotide sequence: TGTGCCAGCATCTTGACAGGGGTGGGCAATCAGCCCCAGCATTTT.

As concerns this clone: Other nucleotide sequences in the sample specify the same CDR3. This rearrangement joins TRBV5-1 to TRBJ2-7; TRBD1 agrees at 9 bases. J lost 0 bases, V lost 4 bases, and 2 bases had no gene match. There are 14 residues in the CDR3. Per the germline V gene, CDR1 is SGHRS and CDR2 is YFSETQ. This CDR3 reads CASSVTGGSYEQYF. DNA for the CDR3: TGCGCCAGCAGCGTGACAGGGGGCTCCTACGAGCAGTACTTC.

The V and J genes are TRBV18 and TRBJ1-5, with D possibly TRBD1 on 5 matching bases. V gave up 4 bases and J gave up 4 bases, with 17 bases separating them. The CDR3 covers 16 residues. Germline V CDR1 and CDR2: KGHSH, LQKENI. The CDR3 sequence: CASSLGPGVENQPQHF. The CDR3 DNA reads as TGTGCCAGCTCACTCGGTCCGGGGGTAGAGAATCAGCCCCAGCATTTT. Complete variable domain (other parts from reference TRBV18 and TRBJ1-5): NAGVMQNPRHLVRRRGQEARLRCSPMKGHSHVYWYRQLPEEGLKFMVYLQKENIIDESGMPKERFSAEFPKEGPSILRIQQVVRGDSAAYFCASSLGPGVENQPQHFGDGTRLSIL.

Comments on this clone: Other DNA sequences from this sample encode an identical CDR3 as well. The rearrangement uses TRBV11-2 and TRBJ2-3, with unresolved D. The germline CDR1 and CDR2 sequences are SGHAT and FQNNGV. The CDR3 sequence is 12 residues long. V gave up 1 base and J gave up 4 bases, with 3 bases separating them. CDR3 in amino acids: CASSLVPDTQYF. The CDR3 nucleotides read TGTGCCAGCAGCTTAGTTCCAGATACGCAGTATTTT.

The chain combines TRBV18 with TRBJ1-1; D may be TRBD1 (6 bases). The CDR3 loop spans 12 amino acids. The germline V gene has CDR1 KGHSH and CDR2 LQKENI. Trimming stripped 3 bases from V and 6 bases from J, with 8 bases between. CDR3 nucleotides: TGTGCCAGCTCACCCGGACAGCCTGAAGCTTTCTTT. It translates to CASSPGQPEAFF.

The genes are TRBV6-1 and TRBJ2-1; maybe TRBD1 (6 bases). This CDR3 is built from 15 residues. Between the trimmed V and J ends, which lost 6 bases and 8 bases, there was a span of 20 bases. The germline V gene has CDR1 MNHNS and CDR2 SASEGT. CDR3 residues: CASRDYRDMGDEQFF. The CDR3 DNA follows: TGTGCCAGCAGGGATTACCGGGACATGGGGGATGAGCAGTTCTTC.

The V gene is TRBV11-2, the J gene TRBJ1-2; no reliable D call. V gave up 3 bases and J gave up 2 bases, with 10 bases separating them. The length of the CDR3 is 14 residues. Per germline, CDR1 SGHAT and CDR2 FQNNGV. CDR3 sequence reads: CASSFFQSNYGYTF. The CDR3 DNA sequence: TGTGCCAGCAGCTTCTTCCAGAGCAACTATGGCTACACCTTC.

This chain joins TRBV28 and TRBJ2-2; 7 nucleotides agree with TRBD1. Looked up from germline, CDR1 is MDHEN and CDR2 is SYDVKM. The V and J ends lost 9 bases and 4 bases, in that order; junction bases with no gene match: 5. The CDR3 is 13 amino acids. The CDR3, as DNA: TGTGCCAGTAGGGGGCCGGGCACCGGGGAGCTGTTTTTT. It is translated as CASRGPGTGELFF.

The rearrangement links TRBV9 to TRBJ2-7; perhaps TRBD2 as D (6 bases). CDR1 SGDLS and CDR2 YYNGEE come from the germline V gene. Deletions cut 2 bases from V and 6 bases from J, with 18 bases between. The CDR3 totals 15 residues. The CDR3 protein is CASSVSGLIEGEQYF. In DNA form, the CDR3 reads TGTGCCAGCAGCGTCAGCGGGCTGATCGAGGGCGAGCAGTACTTC.

The CDR3 DNA is TGTGCCAGCTCCGCGCAGTATTTT. It specifies CASSAQYF. The chain uses TRBV3-2 and TRBJ2-3; the table's D call of TRBD2 was not tested on the DNA. TRBV3-2 has pseudogene status. The CDR3 runs 8 residues.

A note on this clone: In the same sample, other DNA sequences code for this CDR3. This chain links TRBV5-4 with TRBJ2-5; D remains ambiguous. Germline CDR1 SGHNT, CDR2 YYREEE (reference sequence). The CDR3 runs to 13 residues. V lost 0 bases and J lost 3, with 6 bases in between. Here the CDR3 DNA reads TGTGCCAGCAGCTTGGTTGCGGAAGAGACCCAGTACTTC. It specifies CASSLVAEETQYF.

The chain is built from TRBV25-1 and TRBJ2-7; D could derive from TRBD1 or TRBD2 (5 bases each). The CDR3 is 13 amino acids. V lost 5 bases to trimming and J lost 12 bases, with 20 bases between them. Per germline, CDR1 MGHDK and CDR2 SYGVNS. The CDR3 DNA follows: TGTGCCAGCAGTCCCCCGGGGCCTGCACGCTTGTACTTC. Translating it yields CASSPPGPARLYF.

The chain is built from TRBV4-3 and TRBJ1-3, with D unresolved. Germline V gene lookup returns CDR1 LGHNA and CDR2 YSLEER. Between the trimmed V and J ends, which lost 4 bases and 2 bases, there was a span of 12 bases. This CDR3 has 15 residues. The chain's CDR3 is CASSRTTGAGNTIYF. The CDR3, as DNA: TGCGCCAGCAGCCGCACCACGGGCGCTGGAAACACCATATATTTT.

This chain connects TRBV28 to TRBJ1-2; D is perhaps TRBD1 (6 bases). The germline V and J ends were trimmed by 6 bases and 4 bases, with 15 bases remaining between them. This CDR3 has 14 amino acids. Germline values: CDR1 MDHEN, CDR2 SYDVKM. The CDR3 spells CASRPPGAGYGYTF. CDR3 DNA: TGTGCCAGCAGACCCCCGGGGGCTGGCTATGGCTACACCTTC.

The chain carries TRBV5-1 and TRBJ1-5, with 7 bases fitting TRBD1. The CDR3 runs 15 residues. CDR1 is SGHRS and CDR2 is YFSETQ in the germline V gene. Trimming removed 2 bases from V and 2 bases from J; junction bases left unmatched: 4. CDR3 coding DNA: TGCGCCAGCAGCTTAACAGGGGAGGGCAATCAGCCCCAGCATTTT. Protein: CASSLTGEGNQPQHF.

The chain couples TRBV9 to TRBJ2-1; 11 positions match TRBD2. The J segment lost 5 bases and the V segment lost 3 bases, leaving 4 bases of the junction unmatched. Germline V CDR1 and CDR2: SGDLS, YYNGEE. The CDR3 has 15 amino acids. The CDR3 reads CASSDHSGRDNEQFF. The CDR3 DNA sequence: TGTGCCAGCAGCGACCATAGCGGGAGGGACAATGAGCAGTTCTTC. The entire variable domain, with the rest obtained from reference TRBV9 and TRBJ2-1, is as follows: DSGVTQTPKHLITATGQRVTLRCSPRSGDLSVYWYQQSLDQGLQFLIQYYNGEERAKGNILERFSAQQFPDLHSELNLSSLELGDSALYFCASSDHSGRDNEQFFGPGTRLTVL.

The chain has TRBV9 and TRBJ2-1, with 13 nucleotides matching TRBD2. The V gene's germline CDR1 is SGDLS and CDR2 YYNGEE. After removal of 3 bases from V and 6 bases from J, the junction contained 6 bases not matched to a gene. The CDR3 runs to 16 residues. CDR3 nucleotide sequence: TGTGCCAGCAGCGAACTGGGACTAGCGGGATTCAATGAGCAGTTCTTC. This gives the protein CASSELGLAGFNEQFF.

The chain is built from TRBV7-2 and TRBJ2-3; D tentatively reads TRBD1 or TRBD2 (6 bases each). Trimming pared 5 bases from V and 2 bases from J, leaving 17 bases between. The germline V gene has CDR1 SGHTA and CDR2 FQGNSA. The CDR3 has 16 residues. CDR3 sequence: CASSLNGPGATDTQYF. DNA for the CDR3: TGTGCCAGCAGCCTCAATGGTCCGGGGGCCACAGATACGCAGTATTTT. The full variable domain, rest sourced from reference TRBV7-2 and TRBJ2-3, is GAGVSQSPSNKVTEKGKDVELRCDPISGHTALYWYRQSLGQGLEFLIYFQGNSAPDKSGLPSDRFSAERTGGSVSTLTIQRTQQEDSAVYLCASSLNGPGATDTQYFGPGTRLTVL.

This chain uses TRBV5-1 with TRBJ2-6, with a weak D call TRBD1 (5 bases). CDR1 is SGHRS, CDR2 YFSETQ, per germline. Trimming shortened V by 0 bases and J by 2 bases, and 9 bases separated the two germline ends. The CDR3 runs to 16 residues. The CDR3 reads CASSLVLGAGANVLTF. In DNA, the CDR3 is TGCGCCAGCAGCTTGGTATTAGGGGCTGGGGCCAACGTCCTGACTTTC.

The rearrangement joins TRBV18 to TRBJ2-7; 11 bases align to TRBD2. V was clipped by 2 bases and J by 1 base; unmatched bases: 10. The CDR3 is made up of 18 amino acids. Looked up from germline, CDR1 is KGHSH and CDR2 is LQKENI. CDR3 in DNA: TGTGCCAGCTCACCAATAGGTAGCGGGAGGGCCGCATCCTACGAGCAGTACTTC. Translating it yields CASSPIGSGRAASYEQYF.

This clone was picked up one time. The DNA for the CDR3 is TGTGCCAGCAGTGAGAAAGTTTATCAGCCCCAGCATTTT. This encodes CASSEKVYQPQHF. The chain joins TRBV2 to TRBJ1-5; D unclear. CDR1 is SNHLY, CDR2 FYNNEI, per germline. The germline V and J ends were trimmed by 3 bases and 5 bases, with 8 bases remaining between them. The CDR3 sequence is 13 residues long.

V is TRBV5-1 and J is TRBJ2-3; 9 nucleotides match TRBD2. The germline V gene has CDR1 SGHRS and CDR2 YFSETQ. The V and J ends lost 4 bases and 6 bases, in that order; junction bases with no gene match: 9. The CDR3 is made up of 15 amino acids. The CDR3 region has the DNA TGCGCCAGCAGCCAGGGACTAGCTGTCTCGGATACGCAGTATTTT. Translation gives CASSQGLAVSDTQYF.

This clone was found once. V usage is TRBV18 and J usage is TRBJ2-7; 9 bases match TRBD1. V trimming: 1 base; J trimming: 1 base; junction bases outside the gene matches: 14. CDR1 and CDR2 (germline): KGHSH, LQKENI. The CDR3 consists of 19 residues. The DNA of the CDR3 is TGTGCCAGCTCACCACTTGGGGTCCCTACCGGGACAGGGTCCTACGAGCAGTACTTC. Amino acid sequence: CASSPLGVPTGTGSYEQYF.

The rearrangement links TRBV12-5 to TRBJ1-2; 9 bases align to TRBD1. Germline trimming cut 1 base from V and 4 bases from J; bases unmatched to any gene: 4. Per the germline V gene, CDR1 is LGHNT and CDR2 is FRNRAP. This CDR3 has 15 amino acids. The CDR3 nucleotides are TGTGCTAGTGGTTTGGCCGGGACAGGGACCTATGGCTACACCTTC. Its translation: CASGLAGTGTYGYTF.

The CDR3 protein is CASSIPHGSGSAGEQYF. CDR3 bases: TGTGCCAGTAGTATACCACACGGTAGCGGGAGTGCCGGGGAGCAGTACTTC. The rearrangement joins TRBV19 to TRBJ2-7; 9 nucleotides agree with TRBD2. Germline CDR1 reads LNHDA; CDR2 reads SQIVND (reference sequence). The CDR3 length is 17 residues. V shed 2 bases and J 7 bases; nucleotides not matched to a gene: 15.

The chain links TRBV5-6 to TRBJ2-3; the D gene could be TRBD1 or TRBD2 (6 bases each). The CDR3 runs to 13 residues. Trimming left V 0 bases short and J 5 bases short, with 7 bases between. Germline V gives CDR1 SGHDT, CDR2 YYEEEE. The CDR3 loop reads CASSLEGGDTQYF. The CDR3 DNA follows: TGTGCCAGCAGCTTGGAGGGGGGAGATACGCAGTATTTT.

The count of this clone is one. V gene TRBV10-2 combines with J gene TRBJ2-5, with D unresolved. The ends were cut back, 5 bases at V and 0 bases at J, with 10 bases in the middle. There are 14 residues in the CDR3. CDR1 WSHSY and CDR2 SAAADI come from the germline V gene. CDR3 sequence: CASSPNGYQETQYF. CDR3 sequence (DNA): TGCGCCAGCAGTCCAAATGGGTACCAAGAGACCCAGTACTTC.

On this clone itself: The junction does not match germline at one end; this may be a read error. The CDR3 loop reads CASSSGTARNF. CDR3 bases: TGTGCCAGCAGTTCAGGGACTGCGCGGAACTTC. This rearrangement joins TRBV28 to TRBJ2-7; D may be TRBD2 (6 bases). This CDR3 comprises 11 residues. Germline V gives CDR1 MDHEN, CDR2 SYDVKM.

V gene TRBV6-1 combines with J gene TRBJ1-5, with TRBD1 matching 9 bases. Germline V gene lookup returns CDR1 MNHNS and CDR2 SASEGT. The CDR3 totals 16 residues. V was clipped by 4 bases and J by 4 bases; unmatched bases: 8. The CDR3 coding sequence is TGTGCCAGCAGTGTCCCGGGACAGGGCCTGAATCAGCCCCAGCATTTT. Encoded protein: CASSVPGQGLNQPQHF.